This T cell receptor beta chain was captured by sequencing in a study of T cells in Graves' hyperthyroidism and ophthalmopathy. RNA transcripts yielded amplified TCR beta CDR3 regions. First-round RT-PCR with HTBI primers amplified the TCR CDR3 region. TCRdb processed the multiplex PCR reads anew with MiXCR; each CDR3 protein has one entry. The sample carries about 500,000 distinct CDR3 sequences, about 16% recorded once. Broader study findings: Also found in blood were most expanded thyroid clonotypes above 0.001. A model of 13 V-J features distinguished ophthalmopathy from stable hyperthyroidism.

J gave up 5 bases and V 6 bases, and 16 bases lay outside the gene matches. The CDR3 runs to 17 residues. Germline-derived CDR1 and CDR2 are PRHDT and FYEKMQ (reference sequence). This clonotype was found a few times. Antigen: not known. Any patient presenting with uncontrolled infection, other autoimmune disease, pregnancy or lactation was left out. Based on clinical symptoms, serum thyroxine and TRAb, thyroid ultrasound and orbital computed tomography, diagnoses were reached. Source material: blood. The rearrangement links TRBV13 to TRBJ2-7; 10 nucleotides match TRBD2. The source of this sequence is a woman aged 30 to 39 with Graves' ophthalmopathy. The CDR3 reads CASRFAGIAGGAHEQYF. The CDR3 nucleotides are TGTGCCAGCAGATTTGCGGGGATAGCGGGAGGAGCCCACGAGCAGTACTTC.